This T cell receptor beta chain was documented in a study of blood T cell repertoires in COVID-19. V was shortened by 0 bases and J by 8 bases, with 15 bases between the two germline ends. Germline assignment: CDR1 SGHRS and CDR2 YFSETQ. The CDR3 consists of 15 residues. Ages ranged from about 18 to 89 years, with residence in 20 to 30 US areas. Using immunoSEQ multiplex PCR, the repertoire was profiled, and TCRdb retains in-frame clones only, with some absent. The table has 200,000 to 250,000 clones, over 70% seen once; the top ten hold about 3.5%. The chain employs TRBV5-1 and TRBJ1-3, with a weak D call TRBD1 (6 bases). This TCR came from a woman aged 25 to 45 who had been exposed to COVID-19. Sequenced input: PBMCs or T cells enriched from blood (not recorded which). The CDR3 sequence: CASSLDRVAGDTIYF. DNA of the CDR3: TGCGCCAGCAGCTTGGACAGGGTAGCAGGGGACACCATATATTTT.